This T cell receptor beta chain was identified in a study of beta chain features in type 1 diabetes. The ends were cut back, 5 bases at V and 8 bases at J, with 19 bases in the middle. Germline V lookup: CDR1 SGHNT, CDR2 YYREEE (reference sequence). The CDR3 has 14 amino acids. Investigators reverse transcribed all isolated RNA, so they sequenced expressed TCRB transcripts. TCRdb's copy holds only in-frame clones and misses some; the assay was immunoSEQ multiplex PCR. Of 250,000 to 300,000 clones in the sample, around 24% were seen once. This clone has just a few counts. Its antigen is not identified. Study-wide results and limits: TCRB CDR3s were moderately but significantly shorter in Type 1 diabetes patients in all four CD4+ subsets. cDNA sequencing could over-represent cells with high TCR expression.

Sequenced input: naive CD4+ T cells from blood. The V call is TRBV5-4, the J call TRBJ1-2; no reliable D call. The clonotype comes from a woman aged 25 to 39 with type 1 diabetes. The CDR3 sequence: CASRPVGGRMGYTF. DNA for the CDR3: TGTGCCAGCAGACCAGTAGGAGGGAGGATGGGCTACACCTTC.